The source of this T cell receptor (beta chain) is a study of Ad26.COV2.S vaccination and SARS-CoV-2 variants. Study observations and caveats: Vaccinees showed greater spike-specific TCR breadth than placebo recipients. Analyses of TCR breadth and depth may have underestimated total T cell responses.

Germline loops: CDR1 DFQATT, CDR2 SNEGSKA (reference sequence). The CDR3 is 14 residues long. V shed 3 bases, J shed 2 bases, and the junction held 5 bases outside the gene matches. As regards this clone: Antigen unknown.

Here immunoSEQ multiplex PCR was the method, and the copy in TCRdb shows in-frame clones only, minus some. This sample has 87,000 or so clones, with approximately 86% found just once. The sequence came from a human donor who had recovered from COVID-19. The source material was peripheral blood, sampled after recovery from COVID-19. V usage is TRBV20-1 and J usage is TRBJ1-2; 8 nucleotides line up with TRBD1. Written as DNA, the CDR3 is TGCAGTGCTAGTGAGACAGGGGAAAACTATGGCTACACCTTC. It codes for CSASETGENYGYTF.